Listed here are 5 T cell receptor beta chains from one sample, sequenced in a study of blood T cell repertoires in COVID-19. Here immunoSEQ multiplex PCR was the method, and the copy in TCRdb shows in-frame clones only, minus some. The sample has over 90,000 clones, approximately 92% seen once. Sequences were obtained from peripheral blood. The receptor set was obtained from a man younger than 30 with acute or convalescent COVID-19.

J is TRBJ1-1 and V is TRBV6-2 or TRBV6-3, with 7 bases matching TRBD1. The length of the CDR3 is 15 residues. V lost 6 bases, J lost 4 bases, and 11 bases stayed unmatched. CDR1 MNHEY and CDR2 SVGEGT come from the germline V gene. The CDR3 spells CASRYRGSSGTEAFF. The CDR3 coding sequence is TGTGCCAGCAGGTACAGGGGTTCATCGGGCACTGAAGCTTTCTTT.

The chain uses TRBV25-1 and TRBJ1-1; no clear D. CDR3 length: 13 amino acids. Trimming took 3 bases from V and 10 from J, leaving 15 bases between them. The germline gives CDR1 MGHDK, CDR2 SYGVNS. This CDR3 reads CASSEGGERRAFF. The CDR3 nucleotides read TGTGCCAGCAGTGAGGGTGGGGAGCGAAGAGCTTTCTTT. The variable domain in full, with the rest retrieved from reference TRBV25-1 and TRBJ1-1, is EADIYQTPRYLVIGTGKKITLECSQTMGHDKMYWYQQDPGMELHLIHYSYGVNSTEKGDLSSESTVSRIRTEHFPLTLESARPSHTSQYLCASSEGGERRAFFGQGTRLTVV.

The J gene is TRBJ1-6, the V gene TRBV10-3; D perhaps matches TRBD1 (6 bases). The ends were cut back, 2 bases at V and 7 bases at J, with 12 bases in the middle. The CDR3 has 15 residues. CDR1 is ENHRY, CDR2 SYGVKD, per germline. The CDR3 DNA follows: TGTGCCATCAGTGAGGAACAGGGTCTAAATTCACCCCTCCACTTT. Protein product: CAISEEQGLNSPLHF.

The J gene is TRBJ1-1, the V gene TRBV25-1, with TRBD1 matching over 10 bases. V was clipped by 3 bases and J by 0 bases; unmatched bases: 4. The germline gives CDR1 MGHDK, CDR2 SYGVNS. This CDR3 has 16 amino acids. The CDR3 coding sequence is TGTGCCAGCAGTGACCCGACAGGGGGCATGAACACTGAAGCTTTCTTT. Its protein product is CASSDPTGGMNTEAFF.

This clone was detected once. The chain carries TRBV5-1 and TRBJ2-3, with TRBD2 identical over 9 bases. This CDR3 is 18 amino acids long. The germline V gene has CDR1 SGHRS and CDR2 YFSETQ. Losses at the gene ends were 6 bases for V and 2 bases for J; bases not matched to a gene: 16. This chain's CDR3 is CASTRLAAGGPATDTQYF. The CDR3 nucleotides read TGCGCCAGCACCCGACTGGCAGCGGGGGGCCCCGCCACAGATACGCAGTATTTT.